Listed here are 25 T cell receptor beta chains from one sample, sequenced in a study of blood T cells in healthy people across ages. The second PCR ran roughly 7 to 12 cycles with a sample-barcoded 5' primer and J-beta primers. TCRdb called the 5' RACE reads again in MiXCR, with one record for every CDR3 protein. The data show 1.5 million to 2 million distinct CDR3 sequences, approximately 50% seen once. The sample comprised blood. Every receptor here comes from a woman between 40 and 50 years old in good health.

V is TRBV4-2 and J is TRBJ1-5, with D possibly TRBD1 on 5 matching bases. This CDR3 has 15 amino acids. V was clipped by 2 bases and J by 6 bases, with 14 bases between them. Germline values: CDR1 LGHNA, CDR2 YNFKEQ. CDR3: CASSQTGAGLQPQHF. In DNA form, the CDR3 reads TGTGCCAGCAGCCAAACAGGTGCGGGCCTTCAGCCCCAGCATTTT.

V gene TRBV20-1 combines with J gene TRBJ2-1; D is possibly TRBD2 (7 bases). The CDR3 spans 15 residues. Between the trimmed V and J ends, which lost 1 base and 10 bases, there was a span of 20 bases. CDR1 and CDR2 (germline): DFQATT, SNEGSKA (reference sequence). Here the CDR3 reads CSARGFWGGAGEQFF. CDR3 in DNA: TGCAGTGCTAGAGGTTTTTGGGGGGGGGCGGGAGAGCAGTTCTTC.

The chain couples TRBV25-1 to TRBJ1-1, with a weak D call TRBD1 (6 bases). The length of the CDR3 is 15 residues. Germline loops: CDR1 MGHDK, CDR2 SYGVNS. The V end was cut by 0 bases, the J end by 4 bases, with 12 bases between. The CDR3 nucleotides are TGTGCCAGCAGTGAATATGGGGGCCGGGTCACTGAAGCTTTCTTT. As protein: CASSEYGGRVTEAFF.

V and J are TRBV12-3 or TRBV12-4 and TRBJ1-1; a possible D gene is TRBD1 (6 bases). The CDR3 contains 17 residues. Trimming stripped 4 bases from V and 4 bases from J, with 22 bases between. This chain's CDR3 is CASSYPRGRGGSTEAFF. The CDR3 region has the DNA TGTGCCAGCAGTTACCCCCGGGGCAGGGGAGGTAGCACTGAAGCTTTCTTT.

The chain is built from TRBV29-1 and TRBJ2-1; D is possibly TRBD2 (5 bases). TRBJ2-7 matches the DNA end more closely, so the J call is doubtful. The CDR3 has 13 amino acids. In germline, CDR1 is SQVTM, CDR2 ANQGSEA. The CDR3 bases are TGCAGCTACAGAGGGTTATCCTACAATGAGCAGTACTTC. This sequence encodes CSYRGLSYNEQYF.

The chain links TRBV27 to TRBJ2-7; 8 bases map to TRBD2. The CDR3 sequence is 15 residues long. The germline CDR1 and CDR2 sequences are MNHEY and SMNVEV (reference sequence). The ends lost 3 bases at V and 2 bases at J; junction bases unmatched: 6. The CDR3 sequence: CASSFVRGETYEQYF. As DNA, the CDR3 is TGTGCCAGCAGTTTTGTGCGGGGGGAAACCTACGAGCAGTACTTC.

The chain combines TRBV12-3 or TRBV12-4 with TRBJ2-5; 14 bases are a match to TRBD2. Losses at the gene ends were 6 bases for V and 11 bases for J; bases not matched to a gene: 17. This CDR3 has 17 residues. Here the CDR3 reads CASSPARLAGGLNEQYF. DNA of the CDR3: TGTGCCAGCAGCCCCGCCCGACTAGCGGGGGGGCTCAATGAGCAGTACTTC.

The chain is built from TRBV27 and TRBJ1-2; the match to TRBD1 covers 10 bases. V lost 5 bases to trimming and J lost 1 base; unmatched junction nucleotides: 4. Germline CDR1 reads MNHEY; CDR2 reads SMNVEV (reference sequence). The length of the CDR3 is 15 residues. The CDR3 loop reads CASSRQGAHNYGYTF. The CDR3 DNA is TGTGCCAGCAGTCGACAGGGGGCCCATAACTATGGCTACACCTTC.

The chain's CDR3 is CASAPGLAAYNEQFF. Written as DNA, the CDR3 is TGCGCCAGCGCTCCGGGACTAGCGGCCTACAATGAGCAGTTCTTC. This chain links TRBV5-1 with TRBJ2-1, with TRBD2 identical over 11 bases. J was trimmed by 2 bases and V by 7 bases; bases with no gene match: 5. The germline gives CDR1 SGHRS, CDR2 YFSETQ. The CDR3 is 15 amino acids.

The gene calls are TRBV11-3 and TRBJ2-1; 7 bases map to TRBD1. This CDR3 contains 13 residues. J gave up 8 bases and V 5 bases, and 6 bases lay outside the gene matches. The germline V gene has CDR1 SGHNT and CDR2 YENEEA. CDR3 loop: CASSATTGDEQFF. In nucleotides, the CDR3 is TGTGCCAGCAGCGCCACCACAGGGGATGAGCAGTTCTTC.

In its sample, this clonotype was seen once. The rearrangement uses TRBV12-3 or TRBV12-4 and TRBJ2-5; D uncertain. CDR3 length: 15 residues. The V end was cut by 4 bases, the J end by 1 base, with 13 bases between. Here the CDR3 reads CASSYFGPLQETQYF. The CDR3, as DNA: TGTGCCAGCAGTTATTTCGGACCCCTCCAAGAGACCCAGTACTTC.

The chain carries TRBV5-1 and TRBJ2-3; 12 bases fit TRBD2. Trimming at V came to 4 bases and at J to 2 bases, leaving 14 bases not matched to a gene. The CDR3 length is 19 residues. Germline CDR1 reads SGHRS; CDR2 reads YFSETQ. This chain's CDR3 is CASSPSSGGARSFTDTQYF. CDR3 bases: TGCGCCAGCAGCCCTTCTAGCGGGGGGGCCAGGAGTTTCACAGATACGCAGTATTTT.

The sample holds a few counts of this clonotype. The gene calls are TRBV20-1 and TRBJ2-4; D unresolved. TRBJ2-7 matches the DNA end more closely, so the J call is doubtful. The CDR3 contains 12 residues. Germline V gives CDR1 DFQATT, CDR2 SNEGSKA (reference sequence). The CDR3 here is CSAQDGPYEQYF. The CDR3 coding sequence is TGCAGTGCTCAGGACGGACCCTACGAGCAGTACTTC.

The chain uses TRBV12-3 or TRBV12-4 and TRBJ1-6; the D is unclear. V was cut by 4 bases and J by 14 bases, with 15 bases left in between. The CDR3 is 13 residues long. CDR3 protein: CASSSELIGALHF. CDR3 DNA: TGTGCCAGCAGTTCCGAGTTGATAGGTGCCCTCCACTTT.

J is TRBJ2-5 and V is TRBV29-1; D is ambiguous. The ends were cut back, 4 bases at V and 3 bases at J, with 9 bases in the middle. CDR1 SQVTM and CDR2 ANQGSEA come from the germline V gene. The CDR3 consists of 12 residues. CDR3 DNA: TGCAGCGTTGCACTGGTTGAAGAGACCCAGTACTTC. Its protein product is CSVALVEETQYF.

The chain links TRBV2 to TRBJ2-7; D unclear. The CDR3 contains 10 residues. V was trimmed by 7 bases and J by 6 bases, leaving 7 bases between them. Germline V gene sequence: CDR1 SNHLY, CDR2 FYNNEI. The CDR3 loop is CASTEAEQYF. The CDR3, as DNA: TGTGCCAGCACGGAAGCCGAGCAGTACTTC.

The V call is TRBV21-1, the J call TRBJ1-2; the D segment call TRBD1 is taken from the table without a DNA check. TRBV21-1 counts as a pseudogene. CDR3 length equals 14 residues. CDR3 protein: CASSDPGTGAGYTF. CDR3 bases: TGTGCCAGCAGCGACCCCGGGACAGGGGCTGGCTACACCTTC.

This chain joins TRBV27 and TRBJ2-7; TRBD2 matches at 9 bases. This CDR3 has 18 residues. Germline-derived CDR1 and CDR2 are MNHEY and SMNVEV (reference sequence). J gave up 0 bases and V 5 bases, and 14 bases lay outside the gene matches. In DNA form, the CDR3 reads TGTGCCAGCAGTCGGGGGAGACTAGCGGAGGGGCTCTCCTACGAGCAGTACTTC. It translates to CASSRGRLAEGLSYEQYF.

This sequence joins TRBV7-2 and TRBJ2-1; 8 nucleotides agree with TRBD2. Germline-derived CDR1 and CDR2 are SGHTA and FQGNSA. This CDR3 is built from 12 residues. Trimming took 5 bases from V and 13 from J; bases not matched to a gene: 7. The CDR3 protein is CASSPDGGAQFF. The CDR3, as DNA: TGTGCCAGCAGCCCCGACGGGGGGGCTCAGTTCTTC.

This clonotype has only a few counts. This chain joins TRBV20-1 and TRBJ2-6; the D is unclear. CDR3 length equals 14 residues. V was shortened by 5 bases and J by 1 base, with 9 bases between the two germline ends. CDR1 is DFQATT and CDR2 is SNEGSKA in the germline V gene (reference sequence). The CDR3 is CSAESGSGANVLTF. The CDR3, as DNA: TGCAGTGCTGAATCCGGGTCTGGGGCCAACGTCCTGACTTTC.

Only a few counts were recorded for this clonotype. The chain carries TRBV27 and TRBJ2-7; no clear D gene. The V gene lost 6 bases and the J gene lost 3 bases, with 12 bases spanning the gap. Germline V gene lookup returns CDR1 MNHEY and CDR2 SMNVEV (reference sequence). This CDR3 is 13 amino acids long. The CDR3 sequence: CASRKGGRYEQYF. The CDR3 DNA is TGTGCCAGCAGGAAAGGCGGCCGCTACGAGCAGTACTTC.

CDR3 in DNA: TGTGCCACCAGCCTCGCAGGGGACGTATGGAGCTCCTACAATGAGCAGTTCTTC. It encodes CATSLAGDVWSSYNEQFF. The chain couples TRBV15 to TRBJ2-1; tentatively, D is TRBD1 (6 bases). This CDR3 has 18 amino acids. Germline loops: CDR1 LNHNV, CDR2 YYDKDF (reference sequence). Trimming removed 5 bases from V and 0 bases from J, with 20 bases in between.

This chain uses TRBV7-2 with TRBJ2-2, with TRBD1 as a possible D gene (5 bases). Germline V gene data show CDR1 as SGHTA and CDR2 as FQGNSA. This CDR3 contains 14 residues. The ends were cut back, 7 bases at V and 4 bases at J, with 13 bases in the middle. CDR3 nucleotides: TGTGCCAGCACACCGACAGTAAGCACCGGGGAGCTGTTTTTT. This sequence encodes CASTPTVSTGELFF.

This clonotype was seen once. This chain uses TRBV20-1 with TRBJ1-2; maybe TRBD1 (5 bases). Per germline, CDR1 DFQATT and CDR2 SNEGSKA (reference sequence). Trimming took off 3 bases at V and 4 bases at J, with 12 bases between the two ends. This CDR3 comprises 13 residues. CDR3 DNA: TGCAGTGCTAGGACAGAGCTCGGCTATGGCTACACCTTC. It codes for CSARTELGYGYTF.

The chain carries TRBV28 and TRBJ1-6; D perhaps matches TRBD1 (6 bases). CDR1 MDHEN and CDR2 SYDVKM come from the germline V gene. The CDR3 loop spans 17 amino acids. V was cut by 6 bases and J by 0 bases, with 15 bases left in between. The CDR3 sequence is CASRMAGALSYNSPLHF. The CDR3 DNA follows: TGTGCCAGCAGAATGGCAGGGGCTCTCTCCTATAATTCACCCCTCCACTTT.